Following are 28 T cell receptor beta chains from one sample sequenced in a study of T cells in Graves' hyperthyroidism and ophthalmopathy. There were TCR beta CDR3 regions amplified from RNA transcripts. Using the HTBI primer set, a first-round RT-PCR was run on the TCR CDR3. One entry per CDR3 protein results from TCRdb running MiXCR on the multiplex PCR reads. The sample records 650,000 to 750,000 distinct CDR3 sequences, 12% to 15% being singletons. The sample consisted of blood. Receptor source: a woman aged 18-29 years with Graves' hyperthyroidism.

Ten or more counts support this clonotype. The CDR3 is CASRSGNTGELFF. As DNA, the CDR3 is TGTGCCAGCAGAAGCGGGAACACCGGGGAGCTGTTTTTT. This chain links TRBV5-5 with TRBJ2-2; possible D gene TRBD2, 5 bases. Germline assignment: CDR1 SGHKS and CDR2 YYEKEE (reference sequence). V was shortened by 5 bases and J by 1 base, with 6 bases between the two germline ends. The CDR3 loop spans 13 amino acids.

The chain is built from TRBV7-9 and TRBJ2-5, with 8 bases identical to TRBD2. Germline CDR1 SEHNR, CDR2 FQNEAQ (reference sequence). The V segment lost 5 bases and the J segment 5 bases; nucleotides outside the gene matches: 10. This CDR3 has 15 amino acids. For the CDR3, the DNA is TGTGCCAGCAGCCCGATAGCGGGATGGGAGGAGACCCAGTACTTC. Its protein is CASSPIAGWEETQYF.

The CDR3: CASSVGTLTGSPLHF. CDR3 nucleotides: TGCGCCAGCAGTGTTGGGACTCTCACTGGGTCACCCCTCCACTTT. The chain is built from TRBV10-2 and TRBJ1-6, with a possible D match to TRBD1 (5 bases). The CDR3 totals 15 residues. Germline CDR1 reads WSHSY; CDR2 reads SAAADI. Trimming removed 4 bases from V and 10 bases from J, with 17 bases in between.

The rearrangement uses TRBV4-1 and TRBJ2-1; D might be TRBD2 (6 bases). This CDR3 region has 17 residues. The V end lost 0 bases, the J end lost 7 bases, and 19 bases lay between the germline ends. Germline values: CDR1 MGHRA, CDR2 YSYEKL. Here the CDR3 reads CASSQDSGKGSGNEQFF. Written as DNA, the CDR3 is TGCGCCAGCAGCCAAGATTCGGGAAAGGGCAGCGGGAATGAGCAGTTCTTC.

This sequence joins TRBV18 and TRBJ1-5, with D hard to call. Trimming left V 1 base short and J 5 bases short, with 12 bases between. From germline, CDR1 is KGHSH and CDR2 LQKENI. The CDR3 has 15 residues. This chain's CDR3 is CASSPQGFSHQPQHF. As DNA, the CDR3 is TGTGCCAGCTCACCACAAGGGTTTTCTCATCAGCCCCAGCATTTT.

The chain couples TRBV19 to TRBJ2-5; D gene uncertain. This CDR3 spans 15 amino acids. Trimming left V 5 bases short and J 3 bases short, with 16 bases between. CDR1 is LNHDA and CDR2 is SQIVND in the germline V gene (reference sequence). CDR3 in DNA: TGTGCCAGTAGTCCCGGGTGGGTCCCAAAAGAGACCCAGTACTTC. Encoded protein: CASSPGWVPKETQYF.

This rearrangement joins TRBV9 to TRBJ2-3; maybe TRBD2 (6 bases). CDR1 and CDR2 (germline): SGDLS, YYNGEE. The germline V and J ends were trimmed by 0 bases and 0 bases, with 11 bases remaining between them. This CDR3 has 16 amino acids. The CDR3 is CASSVAGELSTDTQYF. As DNA, the CDR3 is TGTGCCAGCAGCGTAGCGGGAGAGCTTAGCACAGATACGCAGTATTTT.

This clonotype was counted at least ten times. The chain joins TRBV20-1 to TRBJ2-3, with a weak D call TRBD2 (6 bases). The germline V gene has CDR1 DFQATT and CDR2 SNEGSKA (reference sequence). The CDR3 extends over 18 amino acids. V lost 2 bases and J lost 2, with 23 bases in between. CDR3: CSARTRERTNLYTDTQYF. The CDR3 nucleotides read TGCAGTGCTAGAACCCGGGAGAGGACTAACCTTTACACAGATACGCAGTATTTT.

This clonotype was counted a few times. The V gene is TRBV7-9, the J gene TRBJ2-7, with TRBD1 matching over 8 bases. CDR3 length: 17 amino acids. Germline assignment: CDR1 SEHNR and CDR2 FQNEAQ (reference sequence). J gave up 3 bases and V 0 bases, and 10 bases lay outside the gene matches. The CDR3 is CASSLAGRGQANYEQYF. CDR3 nucleotides: TGTGCCAGCAGCTTAGCAGGACGGGGACAGGCGAACTACGAGCAGTACTTC.

This clonotype turned up a few times. V is TRBV6-6 and J is TRBJ1-1; D possibly corresponds to TRBD1 (6 bases). This CDR3 comprises 17 residues. Per germline, CDR1 MNHNY and CDR2 SVGAGI (reference sequence). With 2 bases removed from V and 1 base from J, the gap between germline ends came to 17 bases. CDR3 nucleotide sequence: TGTGCCAGCAGTTACCTTGCGAGCAGGGGAGCGAACACTGAAGCTTTCTTT. Protein product: CASSYLASRGANTEAFF.

This clonotype was seen a few times. The chain has TRBV6-1 and TRBJ1-5; possibly TRBD1 for D (6 bases). The V and J ends lost 4 bases and 4 bases respectively, with 14 bases between them. The CDR3 runs to 15 residues. Germline V CDR1 and CDR2: MNHNS, SASEGT. The CDR3 loop is CASSGQTGLNQPQHF. CDR3 sequence (DNA): TGTGCCAGCAGTGGTCAGACAGGTCTTAATCAGCCCCAGCATTTT.

The chain has TRBV28 and TRBJ2-1; either TRBD1 or TRBD2 may supply D (5 bases each). CDR1 is MDHEN, CDR2 SYDVKM, per germline. This CDR3 contains 15 residues. V lost 8 bases to trimming and J lost 3 bases, with 17 bases between them. This CDR3 reads CASRLGETVYNEQFF. The CDR3 nucleotides are TGTGCCAGCCGCTTAGGGGAGACCGTCTACAATGAGCAGTTCTTC. Full variable domain (rest looked up from reference TRBV28 and TRBJ2-1): DVKVTQSSRYLVKRTGEKVFLECVQDMDHENMFWYRQDPGLGLRLIYFSYDVKMKEKGDIPEGYSVSREKKERFSLILESASTNQTSMYLCASRLGETVYNEQFFGPGTRLTVL.

V usage is TRBV5-6 and J usage is TRBJ2-1, with a tentative D call TRBD1 (5 bases). Germline V lookup: CDR1 SGHDT, CDR2 YYEEEE. This CDR3 contains 18 residues. V dropped 1 base and J dropped 4 bases, with 21 bases sitting between them. The CDR3 DNA reads as TGTGCCAGCAGCTTGCCCCGTTGGACGACAGAAGAATACAATGAGCAGTTCTTC. It encodes CASSLPRWTTEEYNEQFF.

In its sample, this clonotype was seen many times. The rearrangement links TRBV28 to TRBJ2-5; 8 nucleotides align to TRBD1. CDR3 length: 15 residues. Per germline, CDR1 MDHEN and CDR2 SYDVKM. J was trimmed by 5 bases and V by 7 bases; bases with no gene match: 12. CDR3 loop: CASTNLGQGGETQYF. In nucleotides, the CDR3 is TGTGCCAGCACCAATCTTGGACAGGGCGGGGAGACCCAGTACTTC.

This clonotype has only a few counts. The chain has TRBV20-1 and TRBJ2-1; 12 bases align to TRBD2. Germline CDR1 DFQATT, CDR2 SNEGSKA (reference sequence). This CDR3 contains 17 residues. V trimming: 3 bases; J trimming: 4 bases; junction bases outside the gene matches: 10. The CDR3 spells CSASLYLAGGPYNEQFF. The DNA of the CDR3 is TGCAGTGCTAGCCTCTATCTAGCGGGAGGGCCTTACAATGAGCAGTTCTTC.

There are a few counts of this clonotype. The chain recombines TRBV2 with TRBJ2-3, with D uncertain. The germline CDR1 and CDR2 sequences are SNHLY and FYNNEI. The CDR3 contains 12 residues. V was cut by 4 bases and J by 2 bases, with 4 bases left in between. The chain's CDR3 is CASSGHTDTQYF. In DNA form, the CDR3 reads TGTGCCAGCAGTGGGCACACAGATACGCAGTATTTT.

In this sample, this clonotype turned up once. The chain couples TRBV4-1 to TRBJ2-7; D not resolved. The CDR3 loop spans 14 amino acids. In germline, CDR1 is MGHRA, CDR2 YSYEKL. The germline V and J ends were trimmed by 0 bases and 2 bases, with 8 bases remaining between them. In nucleotides, the CDR3 is TGCGCCAGCAGCCAAGATGGAGAGACCTACGAGCAGTACTTC. This sequence encodes CASSQDGETYEQYF.

On this clonotype itself: Just one base apart from a much larger clone, this may be a read error. The chain joins TRBV7-2 to TRBJ2-7; tentative D call: TRBD1 (6 bases). The CDR3 runs 14 residues. Trimming pared 3 bases from V and 3 bases from J, leaving 12 bases between. The germline V gene has CDR1 SGHTA and CDR2 FQGNSA. The CDR3 bases are TGTGCCAGCAGCTTCGCCTCACAGGGCTACGAGCAGTACTTC. Amino acid sequence: CASSFASQGYEQYF.

The chain is built from TRBV6-1 and TRBJ2-2; perhaps D is TRBD1 or TRBD2 (6 bases each). This CDR3 is built from 16 residues. Germline values: CDR1 MNHNS, CDR2 SASEGT. V was cut by 4 bases and J by 4 bases, with 16 bases left in between. The CDR3 bases are TGTGCCAGCAGTGGGGGGGCCTTCGGTGGCACCGGGGAGCTGTTTTTT. Translating gives CASSGGAFGGTGELFF.

This clonotype was counted between two and nine times. V gene TRBV6-1 combines with J gene TRBJ1-3; D ambiguous. The CDR3 loop spans 15 amino acids. Germline values: CDR1 MNHNS, CDR2 SASEGT. The germline V and J ends were trimmed by 6 bases and 0 bases, with 12 bases remaining between them. For the CDR3, the DNA is TGTGCCAGCAGCCCAGTAGGAGCCTCTGGAAACACCATATATTTT. Protein product: CASSPVGASGNTIYF.

The chain uses TRBV2 and TRBJ1-1, with D possibly matching TRBD1 (5 bases). The CDR3 loop spans 10 amino acids. Germline loops: CDR1 SNHLY, CDR2 FYNNEI. V lost 8 bases and J 12 bases, leaving 13 bases between the germline ends. The CDR3, as DNA: TGTGCCAGCGGGGGGGGGGTCCCTTTCTTT. Protein: CASGGGVPFF.

The table lists this clonotype with a few counts. The V call is TRBV27, the J call TRBJ2-1; 7 positions match TRBD1. The CDR3 totals 16 residues. The germline V gene has CDR1 MNHEY and CDR2 SMNVEV (reference sequence). Losses at the gene ends were 7 bases for V and 5 bases for J; bases not matched to a gene: 14. Written as DNA, the CDR3 is TGTGCCAGCACCAAAACCCTGGGACAGCTCCACAATGAGCAGTTCTTC. It yields the protein CASTKTLGQLHNEQFF.

The V gene is TRBV6-2 or TRBV6-3, the J gene TRBJ1-6; D call uncertain. The CDR3 is 17 residues long. CDR1 MNHEY and CDR2 SVGEGT come from the germline V gene. V shed 0 bases and J shed 2 bases, with 11 bases lying between them. CDR3 region: CASSYSHSGTYNSPLHF. CDR3 in DNA: TGTGCCAGCAGTTACTCGCACTCGGGGACCTATAATTCACCCCTCCACTTT.

This clonotype showed up many times. Mismatch with germline at one junction end may stem from a read error. The rearrangement joins TRBV5-1 to TRBJ1-5; TRBD1 aligns across 7 bases. This CDR3 has 13 amino acids. The germline V gene has CDR1 SGHRS and CDR2 YFSETQ. In DNA, the CDR3 is TGTGCCAGCAGTTTCACAGGGGATCAGCCCCAGCATTTT. Its translation is CASSFTGDQPQHF. Drawing the rest from reference TRBV5-1 and TRBJ1-5, the complete variable domain is KAGVTQTPRYLIKTRGQQVTLSCSPISGHRSVSWYQQTPGQGLQFLFEYFSETQRNKGNFPGRFSGRQFSNSRSEMNVSTLELGDSALYLCASSFTGDQPQHFGDGTRLSIL.

This clonotype has only a few counts. V is TRBV5-1 and J is TRBJ2-1, with 10 bases aligning to TRBD2. V trimming: 2 bases; J trimming: 6 bases; junction bases outside the gene matches: 20. The germline V gene has CDR1 SGHRS and CDR2 YFSETQ. The CDR3 consists of 20 residues. Here the CDR3 reads CASSFGTSAINGGEGNEQFF. The DNA for the CDR3 is TGCGCCAGCAGCTTCGGGACTAGCGCGATAAATGGAGGCGAAGGCAATGAGCAGTTCTTC.

CDR3 residues: CASSLAVAGTYNEQFF. CDR3 nucleotide sequence: TGCGCCAGCAGCTTGGCCGTAGCGGGGACCTACAATGAGCAGTTCTTC. The rearrangement uses TRBV5-1 and TRBJ2-1, with 8 bases aligning to TRBD2. Germline trimming cut 0 bases from V and 2 bases from J; bases unmatched to any gene: 4. This CDR3 has 16 amino acids. CDR1 is SGHRS, CDR2 YFSETQ, per germline.

V is TRBV12-5 and J is TRBJ2-1; tentative D call: TRBD2 (5 bases). The ends were cut back, 3 bases at V and 5 bases at J, with 20 bases in the middle. The CDR3 sequence is 17 residues long. Germline V gene sequence: CDR1 LGHNT, CDR2 FRNRAP. CDR3 in DNA: TGTGCTAGTGGTTTTTTTGCGGGTGTTTATGTTGACAATGAGCAGTTCTTC. Translation gives CASGFFAGVYVDNEQFF.

This clonotype was recorded at least ten times. The CDR3 sequence is CSAPGQGVGNSPLHF. CDR3 coding DNA: TGCAGTGCCCCGGGACAGGGCGTGGGGAATTCACCCCTCCACTTT. V and J are TRBV20-1 and TRBJ1-6; 9 nucleotides align to TRBD1. CDR3 length: 15 amino acids. The V gene's germline CDR1 is DFQATT and CDR2 SNEGSKA (reference sequence). The V segment lost 6 bases and the J segment 7 bases; nucleotides outside the gene matches: 10.